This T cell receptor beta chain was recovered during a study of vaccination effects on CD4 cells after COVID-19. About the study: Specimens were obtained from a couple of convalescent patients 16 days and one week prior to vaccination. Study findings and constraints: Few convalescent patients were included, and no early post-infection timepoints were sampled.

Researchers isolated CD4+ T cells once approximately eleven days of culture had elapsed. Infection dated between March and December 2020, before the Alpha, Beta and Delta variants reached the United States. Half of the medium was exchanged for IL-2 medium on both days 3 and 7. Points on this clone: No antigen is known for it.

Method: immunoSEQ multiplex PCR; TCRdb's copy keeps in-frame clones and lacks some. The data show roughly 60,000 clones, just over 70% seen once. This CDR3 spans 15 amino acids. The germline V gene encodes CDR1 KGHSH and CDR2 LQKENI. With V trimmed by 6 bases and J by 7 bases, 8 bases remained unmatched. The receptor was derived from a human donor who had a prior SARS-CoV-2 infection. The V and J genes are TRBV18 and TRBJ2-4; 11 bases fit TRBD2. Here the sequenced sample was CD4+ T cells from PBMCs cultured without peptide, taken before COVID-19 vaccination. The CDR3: CASSPGTSGRNIQYF. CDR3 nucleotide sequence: TGTGCCAGCTCTCCCGGGACTAGCGGTCGGAACATTCAGTACTTC.